A single sample is the source of the 7 T cell receptor beta chains below, sequenced in a study of blood T cell repertoires in COVID-19. Profiling relied on immunoSEQ multiplex PCR, and the TCRdb table lists in-frame clones only, not all of them. This sample has 250,000 to 350,000 clones; around 90% occur once, and the top ten carry 9.4%. Sequenced sample: peripheral blood. The receptors shown here come from a man aged 18 to 30 with active or convalescent COVID-19.

The rearrangement uses TRBV5-6 and TRBJ2-7; the match to TRBD1 covers 7 bases. The CDR3 has 14 residues. Germline CDR1 and CDR2: SGHDT and YYEEEE. V shed 0 bases, J shed 7 bases, and the junction held 7 bases outside the gene matches. In nucleotides, the CDR3 is TGTGCCAGCAGCTTGGACGCCCAGGGGGTAGAGCAGTACTTC. This gives the protein CASSLDAQGVEQYF.

This sequence joins TRBV2 and TRBJ2-7; 11 bases are a match to TRBD2. The CDR3 is 13 amino acids. Germline assignment: CDR1 SNHLY and CDR2 FYNNEI. The V gene end was trimmed by 9 bases and the J gene end by 6 bases; junction bases not matched to a gene: 7. The CDR3 sequence is CARTTSGGAEQYF. The CDR3 nucleotides read TGTGCCAGGACAACTAGCGGGGGCGCCGAGCAGTACTTC.

J is TRBJ1-1 and V is TRBV10-3, with TRBD1 as a possible D gene (6 bases). Trimming pared 6 bases from V and 2 bases from J, leaving 22 bases between. Germline assignment: CDR1 ENHRY and CDR2 SYGVKD. CDR3 length: 17 amino acids. CDR3 nucleotides: TGTGCCATCAGCAAATCCAAACTTAGGACAGCTAACACTGAAGCTTTCTTT. Translating it yields CAISKSKLRTANTEAFF.

This sequence joins TRBV19 and TRBJ2-1, with D hard to call. Trimming shortened V by 4 bases and J by 2 bases, and 15 bases separated the two germline ends. The CDR3 is 16 residues long. Germline assignment: CDR1 LNHDA and CDR2 SQIVND (reference sequence). CDR3 region: CASSNRVSSPYNEQFF. Written as DNA, the CDR3 is TGTGCCAGTAGTAATCGGGTCAGCAGCCCCTACAATGAGCAGTTCTTC.

This clone was counted once. In the same sample, other DNA sequences code for this CDR3. The chain uses TRBV13 and TRBJ1-1; weak D call: TRBD1 (5 bases). There are 13 residues in the CDR3. Trimming took off 5 bases at V and 3 bases at J, with 10 bases between the two ends. Germline V gene data show CDR1 as PRHDT and CDR2 as FYEKMQ (reference sequence). CDR3 sequence reads: CASSPGRDTEAFF. The CDR3 region has the DNA TGTGCCAGCAGCCCAGGGAGGGACACTGAAGCTTTCTTT.

The J gene is TRBJ2-2, the V gene TRBV5-4; possibly TRBD2 for D (8 bases). The CDR3 sequence is 15 residues long. V was pared by 4 bases and J by 6 bases, with 16 bases between. Germline-derived CDR1 and CDR2 are SGHNT and YYREEE (reference sequence). The CDR3 region has the DNA TGTGCCAGCAGCCCACCGGGAGGGGGCGCCGGGGAGCTGTTTTTT. It codes for CASSPPGGGAGELFF.

The genes are TRBV5-5 and TRBJ2-3, with 10 bases matching TRBD1. In germline, CDR1 is SGHKS, CDR2 YYEKEE (reference sequence). V shed 4 bases, J shed 9 bases, and the junction held 11 bases outside the gene matches. The length of the CDR3 is 15 residues. CDR3 residues: CASSIPGTGEITQYF. CDR3 nucleotides: TGTGCCAGCAGCATTCCCGGGACAGGGGAAATAACGCAGTATTTT.